One and the same sample provided the 13 T cell receptor beta chains below, sequenced in a study of regulatory T cells in long-lasting Graves disease. Relying on iRepertoire HTBI primers and Arm-PCR of CDR3 regions, the team built TCR beta libraries. One entry per CDR3 protein results from TCRdb running MiXCR on the multiplex PCR reads. The sample has roughly 450,000 distinct CDR3 sequences; less than 25% are singletons. Time point in this sample: persistent/refractory GD, antithyroid drugs over 5 years with positive TRAb. TCR sequences were obtained from RNA taken from PBMCs. Sequenced material: peripheral blood mononuclear cells (PBMCs), taken when the disease was refractory, from a patient treated with antithyroid drugs. Receptors originate from a female donor with Graves disease.

A few counts support this clonotype. The germline gene is not matched at one end of the junction; a read error may be the cause. The chain carries TRBV6-1 and TRBJ2-5; 7 bases are a match to TRBD1. CDR3 size: 12 residues. The germline V gene has CDR1 MNHNS and CDR2 SASEGT. This chain's CDR3 is CASSNGPSGQNF. CDR3 nucleotide sequence: TGTGCCAGCAGCAACGGTCCCTCGGGACAGAACTTC.

This clonotype was picked up many times. The V call is TRBV28, the J call TRBJ1-1; D is ambiguous. This CDR3 comprises 10 residues. Trimming shortened V by 9 bases and J by 3 bases, and 5 bases separated the two germline ends. Germline V gene data show CDR1 as MDHEN and CDR2 as SYDVKM. CDR3: CASMDTEAFF. The CDR3, as DNA: TGTGCCAGTATGGACACTGAAGCTTTCTTT.

This clonotype was found many times. V is TRBV2 and J is TRBJ2-5, with 8 bases lining up with TRBD1. The CDR3 covers 13 residues. With V trimmed by 6 bases and J by 5 bases, 5 bases remained unmatched. Germline V gene lookup returns CDR1 SNHLY and CDR2 FYNNEI. DNA for the CDR3: TGTGCCAGCAGGGACAGGGCGGGGGAGACCCAGTACTTC. It is translated as CASRDRAGETQYF.

This clonotype was observed at least ten times. The chain carries TRBV18 and TRBJ2-7; D call uncertain. CDR3 length: 14 amino acids. Germline CDR1 and CDR2: KGHSH and LQKENI. V lost 3 bases and J 4 bases, leaving 13 bases between the germline ends. The DNA of the CDR3 is TGTGCCAGCTCACCCCCCCTCCCTGCATACGAGCAGTACTTC. It translates to CASSPPLPAYEQYF.

This clonotype was seen only a few times. This rearrangement joins TRBV3-1 to TRBJ2-2; D remains ambiguous. This CDR3 contains 15 residues. Germline assignment: CDR1 LGHDT and CDR2 YNNKEL (reference sequence). The ends were cut back, 2 bases at V and 3 bases at J, with 10 bases in the middle. In DNA, the CDR3 is TGTGCCAGCAGCCAACTGGCTCGAGACACCGGGGAGCTGTTTTTT. It translates to CASSQLARDTGELFF.

Ten or more counts support this clonotype. This rearrangement joins TRBV27 to TRBJ2-7; 8 nucleotides align to TRBD1. V was pared by 2 bases and J by 6 bases, with 6 bases of the junction left unmatched. CDR3 length equals 14 residues. CDR1 MNHEY and CDR2 SMNVEV come from the germline V gene (reference sequence). The CDR3 loop is CASSLRDRLSEQYF. CDR3 DNA sequence: TGTGCCAGCAGTTTACGGGACAGGCTCTCCGAGCAGTACTTC.

This clonotype was seen only a few times. This sequence joins TRBV14 and TRBJ2-7, with 14 positions matching TRBD2. Losses at the gene ends were 3 bases for V and 7 bases for J; bases not matched to a gene: 11. CDR3 length: 17 amino acids. Per germline, CDR1 SGHDN and CDR2 FVKESK. DNA for the CDR3: TGTGCCAGCAGCCACGGGACTAGCGGGAGTTTGGTTAGGGAGCAGTACTTC. It yields the protein CASSHGTSGSLVREQYF. Drawing the rest from reference TRBV14 and TRBJ2-7, the complete variable domain is EAGVTQFPSHSVIEKGQTVTLRCDPISGHDNLYWYRRVMGKEIKFLLHFVKESKQDESGMPNNRFLAERTGGTYSTLKVQPAELEDSGVYFCASSHGTSGSLVREQYFGPGTRLTVT.

The J gene is TRBJ2-1, the V gene TRBV12-3 or TRBV12-4; 14 bases match TRBD2. This CDR3 is built from 16 residues. V shed 5 bases, J shed 10 bases, and the junction held 10 bases outside the gene matches. This chain's CDR3 is CASSAGTSGSLAEQFF. In DNA, the CDR3 is TGTGCCAGCAGTGCCGGGACTAGCGGGAGTTTGGCCGAGCAGTTCTTC.

This clonotype was detected only a few times. This sequence joins TRBV9 and TRBJ1-1; D unresolved. CDR1 is SGDLS and CDR2 is YYNGEE in the germline V gene. The germline V and J ends were trimmed by 0 bases and 1 base, with 13 bases remaining between them. CDR3 length: 16 amino acids. CDR3 in DNA: TGTGCCAGCAGCGTAGGGCCTGCAGCAGGGAACACTGAAGCTTTCTTT. This codes for CASSVGPAAGNTEAFF. Complete variable domain (other parts from reference TRBV9 and TRBJ1-1): DSGVTQTPKHLITATGQRVTLRCSPRSGDLSVYWYQQSLDQGLQFLIQYYNGEERAKGNILERFSAQQFPDLHSELNLSSLELGDSALYFCASSVGPAAGNTEAFFGQGTRLTVV.

This clonotype has more than one count but fewer than ten. At one boundary the junction diverges from the germline segment, which might be a read error. The CDR3 protein is CASSRDSNHGYTF. The CDR3 DNA follows: TGTGCCAGCAGCAGGGACAGTAACCATGGCTACACCTTC. The chain recombines TRBV27 with TRBJ1-2; TRBD1 matches 7 bases. Per germline, CDR1 MNHEY and CDR2 SMNVEV (reference sequence). The CDR3 runs 13 residues.

The J gene is TRBJ1-5, the V gene TRBV15; D remains ambiguous. The CDR3 extends over 13 amino acids. CDR1 and CDR2 (germline): LNHNV, YYDKDF (reference sequence). The V and J ends lost 4 bases and 2 bases respectively, with 6 bases between them. The CDR3 DNA reads as TGTGCCACCAGCACGCCGGGCAATCAGCCCCAGCATTTT. Translated, it gives CATSTPGNQPQHF.

V usage is TRBV19 and J usage is TRBJ2-7, with 9 bases fitting TRBD1. This CDR3 comprises 14 residues. The germline V gene encodes CDR1 LNHDA and CDR2 SQIVND (reference sequence). The ends lost 6 bases at V and 2 bases at J; junction bases unmatched: 5. CDR3 nucleotides: TGTGCCAGTAGAAGGACAGGGGAGACCTACGAGCAGTACTTC. This codes for CASRRTGETYEQYF. Complete variable domain (other parts from reference TRBV19 and TRBJ2-7): DGGITQSPKYLFRKEGQNVTLSCEQNLNHDAMYWYRQDPGQGLRLIYYSQIVNDFQKGDIAEGYSVSREKKESFPLTVTSAQKNPTAFYLCASRRTGETYEQYFGPGTRLTVT.

Only a few counts were recorded for this clonotype. This sequence joins TRBV4-1 and TRBJ2-7; D is perhaps TRBD1 or TRBD2 (6 bases each). This CDR3 has 16 residues. Germline CDR1 is MGHRA and CDR2 is YSYEKL. Trimming took 4 bases from V and 5 from J, leaving 21 bases between them. The CDR3 sequence is CASSPSRGPGVHEQYF. The CDR3 coding sequence is TGCGCCAGCAGCCCCTCCCGGGGGCCAGGGGTCCACGAGCAGTACTTC.